The rows below give T cell receptor beta chains drawn from one sample of a study of cytomegalovirus exposure and HLA in healthy donors. Repertoires were generated with immunoSEQ multiplex PCR, while TCRdb's copy carries only in-frame clones and drops some. The repertoire holds 100,000 to 120,000 clones, with roughly 89% as singletons. The sample consisted of PBMCs. The receptors were sampled from a woman aged 18-30 years in good health and CMV-seronegative. CDR3s include the opening cysteine and the closing phenylalanine or tryptophan. D genes are given only for firm matches. Size is stated for part of the rows, as once, few or many counts, or as a class when the clone is expanded.

d_call cdr3_length j_call clone_size v_call cdr3_nt cdr3_aa
TRBD2 15 TRBJ2-3 . TRBV15 TGTGCCACCAGCAGACTAAGCGGGGTATCAGATACGCAGTATTTT CATSRLSGVSDTQYF
. 11 TRBJ1-2 . TRBV18 TGTGCCAGCTCTGGCGGCTATGGCTACACCTTC CASSGGYGYTF
. 14 TRBJ2-3 . TRBV28 TGTGCCAGCAGTTTACCCGGACAGACAGATACGCAGTATTTT CASSLPGQTDTQYF
TRBD2 17 TRBJ2-1 . TRBV9 TGTGCCAGCAGCGTAGGACTAGCGGGAGGGCCAGCAAATGAGCAGTTCTTC CASSVGLAGGPANEQFF
TRBD2 14 TRBJ2-1 . TRBV5-6 TGTGCCTCCCAGCTGGAGGGAGGGCACAATGAGCAGTTCTTC CASQLEGGHNEQFF
TRBD1 13 TRBJ1-2 . TRBV6-6 TGTGCCAGCAGTCGGCAGGGGGAAGGTGGCTACACCTTC CASSRQGEGGYTF
TRBD1 15 TRBJ2-1 . TRBV28 TGTGCCAGCAGTTTAAGGGACAGCTCCTACAATGAGCAGTTCTTC CASSLRDSSYNEQFF
TRBD2 16 TRBJ2-1 . TRBV28 TGTGCCAGCAGCTCGGGGGGAACTTACCTATACAATGAGCAGTTCTTC CASSSGGTYLYNEQFF
TRBD2 15 TRBJ2-3 . TRBV27 TGTGCCAGCAGTTGGCTAGCGGCCCGACGGGATACGCAGTATTTT CASSWLAARRDTQYF
. 15 TRBJ2-5 once TRBV9 TGTGCCAGCAGCGGGACCACAGGGCGGGCTGAGACCCAGTACTTC CASSGTTGRAETQYF
TRBD2 14 TRBJ2-1 once TRBV7-3 TGTGCCAGCAGCGCGGCGGGAGGGCGCAATGAGCAGTTCTTC CASSAAGGRNEQFF
. 13 TRBJ1-2 . TRBV5-1 TGCGCCAGCAGCTTTACGGAGAACTATGGCTACACCTTC CASSFTENYGYTF
. 10 TRBJ2-7 . TRBV9 TGTGCCAGCGCGGGGTACGAGCAGTACTTC CASAGYEQYF
. 13 TRBJ1-1 . TRBV6-1 TGTGCCAGCAGTGAAGTAGTAAGGGGCGGGGGTTTCTTT CASSEVVRGGGFF
TRBD1 15 TRBJ2-3 . TRBV27 TGTGCCAGCTGGCCCGACAGGGAAATTGCAGATACGCAGTATTTT CASWPDREIADTQYF
TRBD2 17 TRBJ2-3 . TRBV5-4 TGTGCCAGCAGCCTCTTGACTAGCGGGGGGGCCACAGATACGCAGTATTTT CASSLLTSGGATDTQYF
. 16 TRBJ1-5 . TRBV28 TGTGCCAGCAGTTTTTTAACAGGGCGGGGCAATCAGCCCCAGCATTTT CASSFLTGRGNQPQHF
TRBD1 13 TRBJ1-2 . TRBV28 TGTGCCAGCAGTTCCCCAGGGGGTGTCAGCTACACCTTC CASSSPGGVSYTF
. 13 TRBJ2-7 . TRBV25-1 TGTGCCAGCAGTGAATTAGAACTCTACGAGCAGTACTTC CASSELELYEQYF
. 16 TRBJ1-6 . TRBV5-4 TGTGCCAGCAGCCCCAGGGAAAAGGGGCCAGATTCACCCCTCCACTTT CASSPREKGPDSPLHF
TRBD1 15 TRBJ1-1 . TRBV7-9 TGTGCCAGCAGCTCGACAGGGATCATGAACACTGAAGCTTTCTTT CASSSTGIMNTEAFF